These 2 T cell receptor beta chains share one sample of origin, sequenced in a study of CD8 T cells in Susac syndrome. Random hexamers were used to reverse transcribe an amount of roughly 0.5 to 1 ug RNA. TCRdb redid the calling of the immunoSEQ multiplex PCR reads with MiXCR, one entry per CDR3 protein. The profile shows 100,000 to 110,000 distinct CDR3 sequences, around 95% of them singletons. Sequencing was carried out using CD8+ T cells from PBMCs. These receptors were obtained from a human donor with Susac syndrome.

In DNA form, the CDR3 reads TGCGCCAGCAGCTTACAGGGGAGACCGGCCTACGAGCAGTACTTC. Protein: CASSLQGRPAYEQYF. The chain has TRBV5-1 and TRBJ2-7; 7 bases are shared with TRBD1. Looked up from germline, CDR1 is SGHRS and CDR2 is YFSETQ. V lost 2 bases, J lost 2 bases, and 7 bases stayed unmatched. This CDR3 is 15 amino acids long.

The chain uses TRBV20-1 and TRBJ2-3; no clear D gene. V was clipped by 5 bases and J by 1 base, with 16 bases between them. The CDR3 is 15 amino acids. CDR1 DFQATT and CDR2 SNEGSKA come from the germline V gene (reference sequence). CDR3 protein: CSAYDWDGGTDTQYF. Written as DNA, the CDR3 is TGCAGTGCTTATGACTGGGATGGGGGCACAGATACGCAGTATTTT.